This TCR beta chain originates from a study of siplizumab effects on memory and regulatory T cells. Study-level points and caveats: Of the alloreactive clones, only a minor fraction mapped to unstimulated subsets. The authors could not assign a naive or memory phenotype to roughly 80-96% of proliferating CD4+ or CD8+ clones.

Trimming took 0 bases from V and 10 from J, leaving 17 bases between them. CDR1 and CDR2 from the germline V gene are SGHKS and YYEKEE (reference sequence). This CDR3 has 15 amino acids. Notes on this clone: Its antigen remains unknown.

TCRdb's copy holds only in-frame clones and misses some; the assay was immunoSEQ multiplex PCR. Altogether roughly 100,000 clones are present, roughly 90% being singletons, with the ten largest covering 1% to 1.3%. This receptor was taken from a human donor in good health. Sequencing input: CD4+ T cells sorted from blood. The V and J genes are TRBV5-5 and TRBJ1-3, with TRBD1 as a possible D gene (5 bases). CDR3 DNA: TGTGCCAGCAGCTTGGGAACGACCCGGGGGTATACCATATATTTT. Its protein product is CASSLGTTRGYTIYF.